Each of the 17 T cell receptor beta chains below was sequenced from the same sample in a study of T-cell reconstitution after alpha-beta-depleted transplantation in children. Preparation of the TCRbeta library involved a method that used unique molecular identifiers. MiXCR, run by TCRdb on the PCR reads, gives a single entry per CDR3 protein. Here the sample spans 150,000 to 200,000 distinct CDR3 sequences, approximately 7% being singletons. The sample here was PBMCs from the stem cell graft donor, taken from the stem cell graft. Source of these receptors: a human donor who donated a stem cell graft to a child with Wiskott-Aldrich syndrome.

This clonotype was seen ten or more times. The V and J genes are TRBV12-3 or TRBV12-4 and TRBJ2-2; D remains ambiguous. The CDR3 contains 13 residues. Between the trimmed V and J ends, which lost 6 bases and 0 bases, there was a span of 5 bases. The CDR3 DNA reads TGTGCCAGCAGGCTCGCGAACACCGGGGAGCTGTTTTTT. It specifies CASRLANTGELFF.

The table lists this clonotype with many counts. The chain combines TRBV25-1 with TRBJ2-7, with a possible D match to TRBD1 (6 bases). CDR1 and CDR2 from the germline V gene are MGHDK and SYGVNS. V was trimmed by 1 base and J by 2 bases, leaving 15 bases between them. This CDR3 is 16 amino acids long. For the CDR3, the DNA is TGTGCCAGCAGTGAATGGCAACAGGGACCTACCTACGAGCAGTACTTC. The encoded protein is CASSEWQQGPTYEQYF.

This clonotype was found a few times. This chain links TRBV2 with TRBJ2-5; tentatively, D is TRBD1 (6 bases). CDR1 SNHLY and CDR2 FYNNEI come from the germline V gene. This CDR3 has 17 residues. The ends were cut back, 3 bases at V and 3 bases at J, with 20 bases in the middle. This CDR3 reads CASSDGQGLTTKETQYF. Written as DNA, the CDR3 is TGTGCCAGCAGTGACGGGCAGGGGCTAACCACTAAAGAGACCCAGTACTTC.

The sample holds many counts of this clonotype. The chain has TRBV6-5 and TRBJ2-7; D is uncertain. Germline V gives CDR1 MNHEY, CDR2 SVGAGI. V was pared by 4 bases and J by 0 bases, with 19 bases between. The CDR3 covers 17 residues. CDR3: CASSLTRILHSSYEQYF. The DNA for the CDR3 is TGTGCCAGCAGTTTGACCAGGATCCTACATAGCTCCTACGAGCAGTACTTC.

This clonotype was recorded many times. The chain carries TRBV12-3 or TRBV12-4 and TRBJ1-2; the D is unclear. The CDR3 length is 11 residues. V was pared by 8 bases and J by 7 bases, with 11 bases between. The CDR3 coding sequence is TGTGCCAGCGGAGGAACCTCTGGCTACACCTTC. This translates into CASGGTSGYTF.

This clonotype was seen ten or more times. V gene TRBV20-1 combines with J gene TRBJ1-2, with D tentatively TRBD1 (6 bases). Trimming shortened V by 5 bases and J by 2 bases, and 9 bases separated the two germline ends. This CDR3 is 12 amino acids long. In germline, CDR1 is DFQATT, CDR2 SNEGSKA (reference sequence). Written as DNA, the CDR3 is TGCAGTGCTGGACAGATCAACTATGGCTACACCTTC. As protein: CSAGQINYGYTF.

This clonotype occurred many times. The rearrangement uses TRBV4-1 and TRBJ2-2, with TRBD2 matching over 9 bases. CDR1 MGHRA and CDR2 YSYEKL come from the germline V gene. The CDR3 spans 16 residues. J gave up 1 base and V 3 bases, and 3 bases lay outside the gene matches. CDR3 bases: TGCGCCAGCAGCCACCCTAGCGGGGTGAACACCGGGGAGCTGTTTTTT. Amino acid sequence: CASSHPSGVNTGELFF.

This clonotype was detected ten times or more. The chain carries TRBV20-1 and TRBJ1-2, with no clear D. V dropped 3 bases and J dropped 8 bases, with 10 bases sitting between them. Germline CDR1 is DFQATT and CDR2 is SNEGSKA (reference sequence). The CDR3 is 11 residues long. The CDR3 is CSASPGYGYTF. The CDR3 bases are TGCAGTGCTAGCCCCGGGTACGGCTACACCTTC.

This clonotype has ten or more counts. J is TRBJ2-3 and V is TRBV5-6; TRBD2 aligns across 14 bases. V lost 1 base, J lost 9 bases, and 7 bases stayed unmatched. Germline V lookup: CDR1 SGHDT, CDR2 YYEEEE. This CDR3 is built from 16 residues. The CDR3 sequence: CASSLSGGLAGETQYF. The CDR3, as DNA: TGTGCCAGCAGCTTGTCTGGGGGACTAGCGGGAGAAACGCAGTATTTT.

This chain links TRBV5-1 with TRBJ1-2; 9 positions match TRBD1. This CDR3 is 14 amino acids long. V was pared by 4 bases and J by 6 bases, with 7 bases of the junction left unmatched. Germline loops: CDR1 SGHRS, CDR2 YFSETQ. The CDR3 here is CASSPADRGNGYTF. CDR3 in DNA: TGCGCCAGCAGCCCCGCGGACAGGGGCAATGGCTACACCTTC.

This clonotype has only a few counts. V and J are TRBV18 and TRBJ2-2; TRBD1 or TRBD2 may be the D gene (6 bases each). The V gene lost 3 bases and the J gene lost 6 bases, with 11 bases spanning the gap. CDR3 length: 14 amino acids. Germline V gives CDR1 KGHSH, CDR2 LQKENI. In DNA form, the CDR3 reads TGTGCCAGCTCACCGACCGGGGGCCCCGGGGAGCTGTTTTTT. This sequence encodes CASSPTGGPGELFF.

V gene TRBV29-1 combines with J gene TRBJ1-4; D call uncertain. The germline CDR1 and CDR2 sequences are SQVTM and ANQGSEA. The CDR3 runs to 15 residues. With 6 bases removed from V and 0 bases from J, the gap between germline ends came to 14 bases. The CDR3 region is CSVAGPTATNEKLFF. In DNA, the CDR3 is TGCAGCGTGGCTGGACCGACCGCAACTAATGAAAAACTGTTTTTT.

This clonotype was counted at least ten times. The rearrangement uses TRBV6-4 and TRBJ1-5, with D possibly TRBD1 on 5 matching bases. In germline, CDR1 is MRHNA, CDR2 SNTAGT. The CDR3 has 17 residues. With 7 bases removed from V and 0 bases from J, the gap between germline ends came to 19 bases. CDR3 residues: CASKVTRGIYSNQPQHF. The CDR3 nucleotides are TGTGCCAGCAAAGTGACGAGGGGTATATATAGCAATCAGCCCCAGCATTTT.

The chain couples TRBV20-1 to TRBJ1-6; D gene ambiguous. V lost 2 bases and J lost 6, with 11 bases in between. Germline V gives CDR1 DFQATT, CDR2 SNEGSKA (reference sequence). The CDR3 is 14 residues long. Here the CDR3 DNA reads TGCAGTGCTAGACACGATACGACTAATTCACCCCTCCACTTT. This codes for CSARHDTTNSPLHF.

As to this clonotype: The junction differs from germline at one of its ends, possibly a read error. This chain uses TRBV30 with TRBJ2-6; D may be TRBD2 (6 bases). The CDR3 spans 14 residues. Germline V gene sequence: CDR1 GTSNPN, CDR2 SVGIG (reference sequence). The CDR3 sequence is CAWGDSSGANILTF. The CDR3 DNA sequence: TGTGCCTGGGGGGACTCTTCTGGGGCCAACATCCTGACTTTC.

This clonotype appeared many times. The chain has TRBV7-9 and TRBJ2-7, with 10 bases lining up with TRBD2. V trimming: 4 bases; J trimming: 3 bases; junction bases outside the gene matches: 6. Germline CDR1 reads SEHNR; CDR2 reads FQNEAQ (reference sequence). The CDR3 contains 15 residues. The DNA for the CDR3 is TGTGCCAGCAGCTACGGACTAGCGGCGAGCTACGAGCAGTACTTC. The encoded protein is CASSYGLAASYEQYF.

This clonotype was observed at least ten times. The chain links TRBV5-1 to TRBJ1-1; D gene unclear. Trimming cost V 0 bases and J 3 bases, with 9 bases left between them. CDR1 and CDR2 (germline): SGHRS, YFSETQ. CDR3 length equals 14 residues. For the CDR3, the DNA is TGCGCCAGCAGCTTGGACGGGCGGGACACTGAAGCTTTCTTT. This translates into CASSLDGRDTEAFF.